This T cell receptor (beta chain) was retrieved from a study of T cell repertoires in cytomegalovirus infection. Across the whole study: From public TCR beta signatures came an indication of both CMV infection and matching HLA type.

General study points: Across the ex vivo response, the dominant clonotypes were HLA-C-restricted CMV-specific TCR beta clonotypes. Adding up the frequency of public TCR beta families identified people who carried CMV plus the relevant HLA.

TCRdb recomputed calls from the reads with MiXCR, one row per CDR3 protein. The sample lists around 450,000 distinct CDR3 sequences, 30% to 40% occurring once. In regard to this clonotype: Its specificity is not known. One end of the junction fails to match germline, which may point to a read error.

The germline CDR1 and CDR2 sequences are SNHLY and FYNNEI. CDR3 size: 13 residues. The genes are TRBV2 and TRBJ1-1, with a weak D call TRBD1 (5 bases). Input material: PBMCs. This receptor was obtained from a human donor in good health (CMV status not recorded). Some clones in this sample may be carry-over from other donors' samples. CDR3 in DNA: TGTGCCAGCAGTGACGAACAGGCTATCGAAGCTGCTTTT. Amino acid sequence: CASSDEQAIEAAF. Full variable domain (rest looked up from reference TRBV2 and TRBJ1-1): EPEVTQTPSHQVTQMGQEVILRCVPISNHLYFYWYRQILGQKVEFLVSFYNNEISEKSEIFDDQFSVERPDGSNFTLKIRSTKLEDSAMYFCASSDEQAIEAAFGQGTRLTVV.